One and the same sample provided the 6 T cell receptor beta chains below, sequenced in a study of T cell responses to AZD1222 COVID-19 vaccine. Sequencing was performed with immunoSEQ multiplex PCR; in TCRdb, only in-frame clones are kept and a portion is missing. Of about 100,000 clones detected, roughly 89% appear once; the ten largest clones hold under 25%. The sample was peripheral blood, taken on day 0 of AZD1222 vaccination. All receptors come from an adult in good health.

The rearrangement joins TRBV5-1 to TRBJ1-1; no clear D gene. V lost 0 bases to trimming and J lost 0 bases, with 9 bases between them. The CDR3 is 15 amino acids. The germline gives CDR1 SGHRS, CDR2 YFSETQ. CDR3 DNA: TGCGCCAGCAGCTTGGTTTCCGGGGTGAACACTGAAGCTTTCTTT. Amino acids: CASSLVSGVNTEAFF.

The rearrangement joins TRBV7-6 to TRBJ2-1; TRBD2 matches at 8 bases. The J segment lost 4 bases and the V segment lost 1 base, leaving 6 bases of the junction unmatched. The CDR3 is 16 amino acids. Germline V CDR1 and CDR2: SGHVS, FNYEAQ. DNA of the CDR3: TGTGCCAGCAGCTTAGACGGCGGGGGGCAATACAATGAGCAGTTCTTC. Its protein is CASSLDGGGQYNEQFF.

CDR3 loop: CASSQDYRANYNEQFF. The CDR3 DNA reads TGCGCCAGCAGCCAAGACTATAGGGCTAACTACAATGAGCAGTTCTTC. The rearrangement links TRBV4-3 to TRBJ2-1; D uncertain. Germline CDR1 and CDR2: LGHNA and YSLEER. CDR3 length equals 16 residues. V shed 0 bases and J shed 3 bases, with 12 bases lying between them.

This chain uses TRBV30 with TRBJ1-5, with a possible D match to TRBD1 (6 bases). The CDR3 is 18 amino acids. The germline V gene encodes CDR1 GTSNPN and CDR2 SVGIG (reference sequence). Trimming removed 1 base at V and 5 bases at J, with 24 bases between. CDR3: CAWSGGSRGRYGDQPQHF. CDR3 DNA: TGTGCCTGGAGTGGTGGGTCAAGGGGGAGATACGGCGATCAGCCCCAGCATTTT.

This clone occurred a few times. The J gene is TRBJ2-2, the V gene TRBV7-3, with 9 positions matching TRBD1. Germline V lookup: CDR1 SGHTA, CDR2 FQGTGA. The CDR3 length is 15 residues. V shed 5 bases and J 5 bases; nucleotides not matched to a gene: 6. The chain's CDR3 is CASSLGTGYTGELFF. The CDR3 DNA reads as TGTGCCAGCAGCCTCGGGACAGGGTATACCGGGGAGCTGTTTTTT.

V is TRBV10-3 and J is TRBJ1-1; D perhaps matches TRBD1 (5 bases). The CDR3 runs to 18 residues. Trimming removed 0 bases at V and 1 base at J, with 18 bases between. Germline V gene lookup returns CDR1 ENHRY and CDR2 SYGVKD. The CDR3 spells CAISESGPGPGENTEAFF. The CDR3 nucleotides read TGTGCCATCAGTGAGTCGGGGCCCGGGCCAGGAGAGAACACTGAAGCTTTCTTT.